The rows below give T cell receptor beta chains drawn from one sample of a study of cytomegalovirus exposure and HLA in healthy donors. Here immunoSEQ multiplex PCR was the method, and the copy in TCRdb shows in-frame clones only, minus some. The sample includes tens of thousands of clones. The sequenced sample was PBMCs. The receptors come from a woman aged 25 to 39 in good health and CMV-seronegative. Both conserved end residues are part of each CDR3. D genes are given only for firm matches. For some rows the clone size is stated as once, few or many, or as a class when expanded; others skip it.

TRBV11-2	-	15	-	TRBJ2-7	TGTGCCAGCAGCTTAGACTTCCGGGAGAGCCACGAGCAGTACTTC	CASSLDFRESHEQYF
TRBV18	TRBD2	13	-	TRBJ2-7	TGTGCCAGCTCACCGAGCGGGGCCTACGAGCAGTACTTC	CASSPSGAYEQYF
TRBV4-3	-	14	-	TRBJ2-7	TGCGCCAGCAGCCAAGTCTTCGGTTCCTACGAGCAGTACTTC	CASSQVFGSYEQYF
TRBV25-1	TRBD2	15	-	TRBJ2-5	TGTGCCAGCAGTGAGTTAGCGGGAGTAGAAGAGACCCAGTACTTC	CASSELAGVEETQYF
TRBV4-1	-	14	-	TRBJ2-7	TGCGCCAGCAGCCAAGGGAGGGCTGTCTACGAGCAGTACTTC	CASSQGRAVYEQYF
TRBV7-6	-	15	medium-sized	TRBJ2-3	TGTGCCAGCAGCTTGAGGGCGACCCGCACAGATACGCAGTATTTT	CASSLRATRTDTQYF
TRBV29-1	TRBD1	13	-	TRBJ2-1	TGCAGCGTTGCGGGCAGGGGGAATAATGAGCAGTTCTTC	CSVAGRGNNEQFF
TRBV5-1	TRBD2	15	-	TRBJ2-1	TGCGCCAGCAGCTTGGAATTACTAGCGACGAATGAGCAGTTCTTC	CASSLELLATNEQFF
TRBV18	-	16	-	TRBJ1-2	TGTGCCAGCTCACCACCGGGCAGGGGAGTCGACTATGGCTACACCTTC	CASSPPGRGVDYGYTF
TRBV5-1	TRBD1	14	-	TRBJ2-3	TGCGCCAGCAGCTCCGGGACAGACACAGATACGCAGTATTTT	CASSSGTDTDTQYF
TRBV30	-	15	-	TRBJ1-3	TGTGCCTGGAGTATTACCGGGATATCTGGAAACACCATATATTTT	CAWSITGISGNTIYF
TRBV4-3	TRBD2	18	-	TRBJ2-3	TGCGCCAGCAGCCAAGATCGCCAACGGGAGGGCCCCACAGATACGCAGTATTTT	CASSQDRQREGPTDTQYF
TRBV30	TRBD1	16	-	TRBJ1-2	TGTGCCTGGAGTACCGGGACAGGGCTGAAGGCGTCTGGCTACACCTTC	CAWSTGTGLKASGYTF
TRBV6-5	-	13	-	TRBJ1-2	TGTGCCAGCAGTTACTCGGGCGGGACGGGCTACACCTTC	CASSYSGGTGYTF
TRBV30	TRBD2	13	-	TRBJ2-2	TGTGCCTCTAGCGGAGGTAACACCGGGGAGCTGTTTTTT	CASSGGNTGELFF
TRBV19	TRBD1	17	-	TRBJ2-7	TGTGCCAGTAGTACGGGGCGAGGGGACAGGGGATCCTACGAGCAGTACTTC	CASSTGRGDRGSYEQYF
TRBV4-2	-	14	-	TRBJ1-1	TGTGCCAGCAGCCAAGTATCTACGAACACTGAAGCTTTCTTT	CASSQVSTNTEAFF
TRBV11-1	-	16	-	TRBJ2-5	TGTGCCAGCAGCTTATTTCTCTCGGACACCCAAGAGACCCAGTACTTC	CASSLFLSDTQETQYF
TRBV15	TRBD2	14	-	TRBJ2-7	TGTGCCACCAGCAGAGATGCTAGCGGCTACGAGCAGTACTTC	CATSRDASGYEQYF
TRBV30	-	15	-	TRBJ2-3	TGTGCCGGGACCCCGAGGGCGCCGCGAAGGGATACGCAGTATTTT	CAGTPRAPRRDTQYF
TRBV5-1	-	14	-	TRBJ2-1	TGCGCCAGCAGCTTGCGGGGGATGGGTGATGAGCAGTTCTTC	CASSLRGMGDEQFF
TRBV27	-	11	-	TRBJ2-7	TGTGCCAGCAGGGTAGCCTACGAGCAGTACTTC	CASRVAYEQYF
TRBV29-1	-	15	-	TRBJ2-2	TGCAGCGGCTATAGCGGAACCGCGAACACCGGGGAGCTGTTTTTT	CSGYSGTANTGELFF
TRBV28	-	15	-	TRBJ1-1	TGTGCCAGCAGTCCCCGTAGGAGGGTAAACACTGAAGCTTTCTTT	CASSPRRRVNTEAFF
TRBV6-1	TRBD2	15	-	TRBJ2-1	TGTGCCAGCATATCGCTAGCGGGGGAATACAATGAGCAGTTCTTC	CASISLAGEYNEQFF
TRBV7-6	TRBD1	15	-	TRBJ2-7	TGTGCCAGCAGCCCGTCAGGACAGGGTTTGGCCGAGCAGTACTTC	CASSPSGQGLAEQYF
TRBV29-1	TRBD1	11	-	TRBJ1-1	TGCAGCGGCAGGGGGAGTTTTGAAGCTTTCTTT	CSGRGSFEAFF
TRBV28	-	14	-	TRBJ2-7	TGTGCCGGCGCTGGTAGGGGGAACCTATACGAGCAGTACTTC	CAGAGRGNLYEQYF
TRBV19	-	15	-	TRBJ2-1	TGTGCCAGTAGTATAATCGCAGGGGTCTACAATGAGCAGTTCTTC	CASSIIAGVYNEQFF
TRBV6-1	-	13	-	TRBJ1-1	TGTGCCAGCAGTGAGGGGGGGAGGACTGAAGCTTTCTTT	CASSEGGRTEAFF
TRBV19	TRBD1	17	-	TRBJ1-5	TGTGCCAGTAGTATAACAGGGACAGGGGTCGGAGGGCAGCCCCAGCATTTT	CASSITGTGVGGQPQHF
TRBV4-1	TRBD1	15	-	TRBJ2-7	TGCGCCAGCAGCCACGGGACAGTCACCTCCTACGAGCAGTACTTC	CASSHGTVTSYEQYF
TRBV2	TRBD2	15	-	TRBJ2-2	TGTGCCAGCAGTGTTAGCGGGGCGAACACCGGGGAGCTGTTTTTT	CASSVSGANTGELFF
TRBV7-2	-	13	-	TRBJ1-5	TGTGCCAGCAGCTTAGTATCGGATCAGCCCCAGCATTTT	CASSLVSDQPQHF